The source of this T cell receptor beta chain is a study of T cells of healthy individuals. TCRdb re-derived calls from the 5' RACE reads in MiXCR, one entry per CDR3 protein. The table records over 95,000 distinct CDR3 sequences, 15% to 20% of them present only once. The CDR3 consists of 14 residues. The germline gives CDR1 SGHVS, CDR2 FQNEAQ. V lost 5 bases, J lost 4 bases, and 15 bases lay in between. This clonotype appeared a few times. The TCR was taken from a human donor in good health. The chain has TRBV7-8 and TRBJ2-7; the D gene is possibly TRBD1 (6 bases). The CDR3 DNA reads TGTGCCAGCAGCAATCCGACAGGATTGTACGAGCAGTACTTC. It yields the protein CASSNPTGLYEQYF.